This TCR beta chain was recorded in a study of T cell responses to AZD1222 COVID-19 vaccine. Sequencing used immunoSEQ multiplex PCR; TCRdb keeps in-frame clones, though not all of them. The data hold roughly 150,000 clones, with roughly 92% observed a single time. As regards this clone: Its matching antigen is unknown.

General observations from the study: Repertoire sampling happened only post peak T cell response.

V was clipped by 3 bases and J by 0 bases; unmatched bases: 2. Germline CDR1 is SGHRS and CDR2 is YFSETQ. The CDR3 has 15 amino acids. This TCR was sampled from an adult in good health. The specimen comprised peripheral blood, sampled on day 0 of AZD1222 vaccination. The V call is TRBV5-1, the J call TRBJ2-2, with 7 bases that match TRBD1. The CDR3 DNA sequence: TGCGCCAGCAGCTCTACAGGGGCGAACACCGGGGAGCTGTTTTTT. Protein: CASSSTGANTGELFF.